This T cell receptor beta chain derives from a study of shared clonotypes between healthy human individuals. Clones were read by immunoSEQ multiplex PCR, and TCRdb kept only the in-frame ones, dropping some. The data show 400,000 to 500,000 clones, around 80% seen once. V trimming: 6 bases; J trimming: 6 bases; junction bases outside the gene matches: 8. Germline values: CDR1 SQVTM, CDR2 ANQGSEA. The CDR3 sequence is 16 residues long. Source material: PBMCs. The sequence was obtained from a middle-aged woman in good health. Some clones in this sample may be carry-over from other donors' samples. This chain joins TRBV29-1 and TRBJ2-1, with 16 bases identical to TRBD2. CDR3 sequence (DNA): TGCAGCGTGGGGACTAGCGGGAGGGTTTACAGCAATGAGCAGTTCTTC. Translation gives CSVGTSGRVYSNEQFF.